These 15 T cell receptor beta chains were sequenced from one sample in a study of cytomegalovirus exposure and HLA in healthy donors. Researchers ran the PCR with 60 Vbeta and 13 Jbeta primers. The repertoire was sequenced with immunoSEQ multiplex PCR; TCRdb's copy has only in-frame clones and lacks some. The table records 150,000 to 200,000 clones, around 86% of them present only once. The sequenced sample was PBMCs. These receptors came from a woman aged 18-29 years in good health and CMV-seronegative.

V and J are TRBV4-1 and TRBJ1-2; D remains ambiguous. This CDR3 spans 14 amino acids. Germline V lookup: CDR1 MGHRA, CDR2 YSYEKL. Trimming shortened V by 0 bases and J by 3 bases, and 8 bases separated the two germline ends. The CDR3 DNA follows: TGCGCCAGCAGCCAAGATGGCAATTACTATGGCTACACCTTC. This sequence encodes CASSQDGNYYGYTF.

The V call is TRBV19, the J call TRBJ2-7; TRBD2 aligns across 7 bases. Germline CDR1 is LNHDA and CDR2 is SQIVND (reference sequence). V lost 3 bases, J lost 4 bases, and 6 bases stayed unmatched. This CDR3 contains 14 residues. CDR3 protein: CASSIGGSGYEQYF. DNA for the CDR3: TGTGCCAGTAGTATCGGCGGGAGCGGGTACGAGCAGTACTTC.

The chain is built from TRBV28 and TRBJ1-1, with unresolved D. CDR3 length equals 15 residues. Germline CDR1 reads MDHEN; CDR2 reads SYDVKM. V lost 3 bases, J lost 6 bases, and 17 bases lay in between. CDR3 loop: CASSFSPRSQAEAFF. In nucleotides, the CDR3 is TGTGCCAGCAGTTTTTCACCCCGGTCGCAGGCTGAAGCTTTCTTT.

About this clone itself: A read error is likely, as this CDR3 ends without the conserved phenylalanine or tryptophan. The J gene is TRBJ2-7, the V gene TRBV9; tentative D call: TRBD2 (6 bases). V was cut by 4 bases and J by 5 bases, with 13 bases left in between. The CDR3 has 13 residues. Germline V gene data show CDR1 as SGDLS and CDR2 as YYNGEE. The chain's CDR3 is CASSTLASDEQYL. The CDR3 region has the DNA TGTGCCAGCAGCACCCTAGCGTCCGACGAGCAGTACCTC.

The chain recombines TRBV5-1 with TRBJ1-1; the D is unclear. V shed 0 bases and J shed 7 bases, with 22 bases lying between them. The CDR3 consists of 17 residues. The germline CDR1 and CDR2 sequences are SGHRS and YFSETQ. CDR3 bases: TGCGCCAGCAGCTTGGGGGTCCGAGGCTCAACTACGGATGAAGCTTTCTTT. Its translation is CASSLGVRGSTTDEAFF. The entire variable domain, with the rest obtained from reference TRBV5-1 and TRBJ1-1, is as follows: KAGVTQTPRYLIKTRGQQVTLSCSPISGHRSVSWYQQTPGQGLQFLFEYFSETQRNKGNFPGRFSGRQFSNSRSEMNVSTLELGDSALYLCASSLGVRGSTTDEAFFGQGTRLTVV.

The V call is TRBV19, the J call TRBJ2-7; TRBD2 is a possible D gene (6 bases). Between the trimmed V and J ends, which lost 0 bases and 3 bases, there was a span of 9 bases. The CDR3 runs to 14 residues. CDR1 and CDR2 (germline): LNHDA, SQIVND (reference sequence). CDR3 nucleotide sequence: TGTGCCAGTAGTATAGATGCGGGATACTACGAGCAGTACTTC. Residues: CASSIDAGYYEQYF. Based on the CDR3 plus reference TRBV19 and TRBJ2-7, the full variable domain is DGGITQSPKYLFRKEGQNVTLSCEQNLNHDAMYWYRQDPGQGLRLIYYSQIVNDFQKGDIAEGYSVSREKKESFPLTVTSAQKNPTAFYLCASSIDAGYYEQYFGPGTRLTVT.

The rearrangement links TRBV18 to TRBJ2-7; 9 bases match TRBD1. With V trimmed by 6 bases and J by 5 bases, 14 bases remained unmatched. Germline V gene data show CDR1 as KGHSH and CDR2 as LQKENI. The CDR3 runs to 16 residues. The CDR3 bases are TGTGCCAGCTCCCGCGGGACAGGGAACGCTAAGAACGAGCAGTACTTC. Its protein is CASSRGTGNAKNEQYF.

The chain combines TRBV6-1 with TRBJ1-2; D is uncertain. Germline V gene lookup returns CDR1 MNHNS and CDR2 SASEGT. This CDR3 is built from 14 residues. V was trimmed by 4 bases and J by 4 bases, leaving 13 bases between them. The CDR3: CASSGGTHGYGYTF. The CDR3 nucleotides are TGTGCCAGCAGTGGAGGAACCCATGGCTATGGCTACACCTTC.

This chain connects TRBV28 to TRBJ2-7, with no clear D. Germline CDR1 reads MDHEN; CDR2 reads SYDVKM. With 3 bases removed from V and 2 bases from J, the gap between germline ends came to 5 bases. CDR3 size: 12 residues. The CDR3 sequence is CASSLVAYEQYF. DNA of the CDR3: TGTGCCAGCAGTTTGGTAGCCTACGAGCAGTACTTC.

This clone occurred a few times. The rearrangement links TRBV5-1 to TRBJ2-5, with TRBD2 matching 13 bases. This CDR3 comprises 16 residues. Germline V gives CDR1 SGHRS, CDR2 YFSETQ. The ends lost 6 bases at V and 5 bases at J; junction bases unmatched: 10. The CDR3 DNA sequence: TGCGCCAGCAAGGGGACTAGCGGGATGATGGCGGAGACCCAGTACTTC. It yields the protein CASKGTSGMMAETQYF.

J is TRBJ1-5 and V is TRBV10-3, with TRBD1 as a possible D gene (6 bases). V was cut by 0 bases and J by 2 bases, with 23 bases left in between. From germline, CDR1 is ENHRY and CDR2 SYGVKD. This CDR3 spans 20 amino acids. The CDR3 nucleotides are TGTGCCATCAGTGAGTCCCCTCCCAGGGTCAGGGGTATAGGCAATCAGCCCCAGCATTTT. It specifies CAISESPPRVRGIGNQPQHF.

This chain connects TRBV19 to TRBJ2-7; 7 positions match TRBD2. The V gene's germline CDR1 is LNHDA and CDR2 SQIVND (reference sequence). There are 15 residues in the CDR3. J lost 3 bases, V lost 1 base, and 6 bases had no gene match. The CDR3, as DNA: TGTGCCAGTAGTATAGGGGCAGGGAGGGTCTACGAGCAGTACTTC. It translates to CASSIGAGRVYEQYF.

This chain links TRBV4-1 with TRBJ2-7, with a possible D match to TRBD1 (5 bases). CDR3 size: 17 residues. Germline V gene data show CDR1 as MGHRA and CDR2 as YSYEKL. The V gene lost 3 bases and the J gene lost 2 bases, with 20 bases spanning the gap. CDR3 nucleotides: TGCGCCAGCAGCCACCTGGTAGACCAGGGATTCCCCTACGAGCAGTACTTC. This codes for CASSHLVDQGFPYEQYF.

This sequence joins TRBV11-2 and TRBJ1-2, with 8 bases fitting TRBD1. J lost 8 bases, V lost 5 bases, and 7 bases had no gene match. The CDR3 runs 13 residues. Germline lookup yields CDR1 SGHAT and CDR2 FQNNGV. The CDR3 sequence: CASSPTGGGGYTF. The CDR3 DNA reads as TGTGCCAGCAGCCCAACAGGGGGTGGGGGCTACACCTTC. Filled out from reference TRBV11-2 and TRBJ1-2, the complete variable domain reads EAGVAQSPRYKIIEKRQSVAFWCNPISGHATLYWYQQILGQGPKLLIQFQNNGVVDDSQLPKDRFSAERLKGVDSTLKIQPAKLEDSAVYLCASSPTGGGGYTFGSGTRLTVV.

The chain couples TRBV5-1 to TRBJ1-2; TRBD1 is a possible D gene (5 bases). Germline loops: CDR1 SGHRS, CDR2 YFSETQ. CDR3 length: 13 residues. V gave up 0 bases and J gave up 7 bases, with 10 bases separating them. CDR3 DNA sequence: TGCGCCAGCAGCTTGGCAGGGCGCCCTGGCTACACCTTC. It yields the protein CASSLAGRPGYTF.